The next 22 T cell receptor beta chains were all read from a single sample in a study of T cells in Graves' hyperthyroidism and ophthalmopathy. It was RNA transcripts that yielded the amplified TCR beta CDR3 regions. During a first-round RT-PCR of the TCR CDR3, the HTBI primer set was used. One entry per CDR3 protein results from TCRdb running MiXCR on the multiplex PCR reads. The sample holds a few hundred thousand distinct CDR3 sequences, roughly 15% seen once. The sample was blood. The receptors were gathered from a woman in her twenties or thirties with Graves' ophthalmopathy.

Many counts were recorded for this clonotype. The chain combines TRBV27 with TRBJ2-7; D ambiguous. In germline, CDR1 is MNHEY, CDR2 SMNVEV (reference sequence). Trimming took 3 bases from V and 3 from J, leaving 9 bases between them. This CDR3 has 13 residues. DNA of the CDR3: TGTGCCAGCAGTTTTAACGGCTACTACGAGCAGTACTTC. The encoded protein is CASSFNGYYEQYF.

DNA of the CDR3: TGTGCCATCAGGGCCGGGACAGGGGTTGGAGAGACCCAGTACTTC. Translated: CAIRAGTGVGETQYF. This chain links TRBV10-3 with TRBJ2-5, with 10 bases identical to TRBD1. Germline lookup yields CDR1 ENHRY and CDR2 SYGVKD. This CDR3 region has 15 residues. J was trimmed by 4 bases and V by 6 bases; bases with no gene match: 8.

This clonotype was counted only a few times. The chain couples TRBV4-2 to TRBJ1-5; D is possibly TRBD1 (6 bases). The germline V gene encodes CDR1 LGHNA and CDR2 YNFKEQ. V shed 2 bases and J shed 5 bases, with 16 bases lying between them. The CDR3 is 16 amino acids. CDR3 bases: TGTGCCAGCAGCCAAATGCTAGGGACAACCCATCAGCCCCAGCATTTT. It is translated as CASSQMLGTTHQPQHF.

In its sample, this clonotype was seen many times. The V gene is TRBV2, the J gene TRBJ2-1; D remains ambiguous. Trimming pared 1 base from V and 9 bases from J, leaving 10 bases between. Germline V gives CDR1 SNHLY, CDR2 FYNNEI. The CDR3 runs 13 residues. CDR3 protein: CASSEGLVGEQFF. For the CDR3, the DNA is TGTGCCAGCAGTGAAGGTTTAGTGGGTGAGCAGTTCTTC.

In its sample, this clonotype was seen a few times. Relative to the germline gene, one junction end is altered; a read error may explain this. The rearrangement uses TRBV28 and TRBJ2-2, with D tentatively TRBD2 (5 bases). Germline V gives CDR1 MDHEN, CDR2 SYDVKM. The CDR3 is 17 amino acids. CDR3 DNA: TGTGTCAGCAGTCTAGCCCTACTAGTTTTTCAGCCCGGGGAGCTGTTTTTT. As protein: CVSSLALLVFQPGELFF.

V is TRBV29-1 and J is TRBJ1-2; 7 bases fit TRBD1. This CDR3 comprises 14 residues. V was clipped by 4 bases and J by 8 bases; unmatched bases: 13. Germline V CDR1 and CDR2: SQVTM, ANQGSEA. CDR3 loop: CSVGTHVQGSGYTF. CDR3 nucleotide sequence: TGCAGCGTTGGAACTCACGTACAGGGGTCCGGCTACACCTTC. The whole variable domain, remainder taken from reference TRBV29-1 and TRBJ1-2, is SAVISQKPSRDICQRGTSLTIQCQVDSQVTMMFWYRQQPGQSLTLIATANQGSEATYESGFVIDKFPISRPNLTFSTLTVSNMSPEDSSIYLCSVGTHVQGSGYTFGSGTRLTVV.

At least ten counts were recorded for this clonotype. V usage is TRBV28 and J usage is TRBJ2-6, with 8 bases identical to TRBD1. CDR1 and CDR2 from the germline V gene are MDHEN and SYDVKM. J gave up 0 bases and V 4 bases, and 14 bases lay outside the gene matches. There are 20 residues in the CDR3. The CDR3, as DNA: TGTGCCAGCAGTTACGTCAGGGGGCGTGAATGGTCCTCTGGGGCCAACGTCCTGACTTTC. It specifies CASSYVRGREWSSGANVLTF.

The genes are TRBV9 and TRBJ1-1; D remains unclear. Germline lookup yields CDR1 SGDLS and CDR2 YYNGEE. The CDR3 is 12 amino acids. Trimming left V 3 bases short and J 7 bases short, with 10 bases between. The CDR3 here is CASSGTGFEAFF. Written as DNA, the CDR3 is TGTGCCAGCAGCGGGACGGGCTTTGAAGCTTTCTTT.

This clonotype was picked up many times. This rearrangement joins TRBV5-1 to TRBJ1-2; possible D gene TRBD1, 6 bases. CDR3 length: 14 residues. Trimming took off 0 bases at V and 6 bases at J, with 12 bases between the two ends. CDR1 and CDR2 from the germline V gene are SGHRS and YFSETQ. Here the CDR3 reads CASSLASGGDGYTF. DNA of the CDR3: TGCGCCAGCAGCTTGGCCTCGGGGGGCGATGGCTACACCTTC. Full variable domain (missing parts from reference TRBV5-1 and TRBJ1-2): KAGVTQTPRYLIKTRGQQVTLSCSPISGHRSVSWYQQTPGQGLQFLFEYFSETQRNKGNFPGRFSGRQFSNSRSEMNVSTLELGDSALYLCASSLASGGDGYTFGSGTRLTVV.

This clonotype appeared many times. The CDR3 is CASSLVGGVIGTEAFF. The CDR3 coding sequence is TGTGCCAGCAGCTTAGTTGGGGGCGTGATTGGCACTGAAGCTTTCTTT. The chain employs TRBV11-2 and TRBJ1-1; possibly TRBD1 for D (6 bases). The V end lost 1 base, the J end lost 4 bases, and 16 bases lay between the germline ends. The germline V gene encodes CDR1 SGHAT and CDR2 FQNNGV. The CDR3 length is 16 residues.

This clonotype has at least ten counts. CDR3: CASTIAGGQGAGEQYF. In nucleotides, the CDR3 is TGTGCCAGCACTATCGCAGGGGGACAGGGGGCTGGTGAGCAGTACTTC. This chain joins TRBV6-1 and TRBJ2-7, with 12 nucleotides matching TRBD1. The CDR3 extends over 16 amino acids. CDR1 is MNHNS and CDR2 is SASEGT in the germline V gene. With V trimmed by 7 bases and J by 7 bases, 14 bases remained unmatched.

J is TRBJ2-1 and V is TRBV5-4; 13 bases line up with TRBD2. The CDR3 has 15 residues. The germline V gene encodes CDR1 SGHNT and CDR2 YYREEE (reference sequence). Germline trimming cut 4 bases from V and 5 bases from J; bases unmatched to any gene: 3. The CDR3 DNA is TGTGCCAGCAGCCCCGGGACTAGCGGGGACAATGAGCAGTTCTTC. Residues: CASSPGTSGDNEQFF.

The chain recombines TRBV25-1 with TRBJ2-5; 9 bases align to TRBD2. The CDR3 totals 19 residues. V dropped 6 bases and J dropped 4; count of bases not matched to a gene: 21. The germline V gene encodes CDR1 MGHDK and CDR2 SYGVNS. The CDR3: CASSKGRGIGGGAGETQYF. The CDR3, as DNA: TGTGCCAGCAGCAAGGGCAGGGGAATTGGCGGGGGGGCCGGAGAGACCCAGTACTTC.

This clonotype was seen at least ten times. The chain uses TRBV10-3 and TRBJ2-1; TRBD1 is a possible D gene (6 bases). In germline, CDR1 is ENHRY, CDR2 SYGVKD. The CDR3 consists of 14 residues. V was shortened by 3 bases and J by 6 bases, with 12 bases between the two germline ends. The CDR3 DNA reads as TGTGCCATCAGTGACCCGGCCAGGGGCAATGAGCAGTTCTTC. This codes for CAISDPARGNEQFF.

This clonotype occurred a few times. The rearrangement links TRBV2 to TRBJ1-1; D not certain. This CDR3 is 16 amino acids long. Between the trimmed V and J ends, which lost 6 bases and 4 bases, there was a span of 21 bases. The V gene's germline CDR1 is SNHLY and CDR2 FYNNEI. The DNA of the CDR3 is TGTGCCAGCAGCATATCGAGGGTATACTCGAGCACTGAAGCTTTCTTT. It specifies CASSISRVYSSTEAFF. The full variable domain, its missing parts supplied by reference TRBV2 and TRBJ1-1, is EPEVTQTPSHQVTQMGQEVILRCVPISNHLYFYWYRQILGQKVEFLVSFYNNEISEKSEIFDDQFSVERPDGSNFTLKIRSTKLEDSAMYFCASSISRVYSSTEAFFGQGTRLTVV.

This clonotype was found a few times. A read error may account for a junction end that differs from germline. The V and J genes are TRBV3-1 and TRBJ2-1, with D perhaps given as TRBD1 or TRBD2 (6 bases each). Germline CDR1 LGHDT, CDR2 YNNKEL (reference sequence). The CDR3 runs 16 residues. The CDR3 sequence: CASSQDLGGSYNGQFF. The DNA for the CDR3 is TGTGCCAGCAGCCAAGATCTGGGGGGCTCCTACAATGGGCAGTTCTTC.

This clonotype came up many times. DNA of the CDR3: TGTGCCAGCAGCGTATCGATAGATCAAGAGACCCAGTACTTC. Translated: CASSVSIDQETQYF. This chain joins TRBV9 and TRBJ2-5, with D hard to call. In germline, CDR1 is SGDLS, CDR2 YYNGEE. V dropped 1 base and J dropped 2 bases, with 9 bases sitting between them. The CDR3 has 14 residues.

The gene calls are TRBV5-4 and TRBJ2-1; D is possibly TRBD2 (5 bases). From germline, CDR1 is SGHNT and CDR2 YYREEE (reference sequence). Trimming cost V 3 bases and J 12 bases, with 19 bases left between them. The CDR3 length is 14 residues. CDR3 loop: CASSYPPGRDGQFF. The CDR3 DNA sequence: TGTGCCAGCAGCTACCCCCCTGGACGGGATGGGCAGTTCTTC.

In this sample, this clonotype turned up many times. The chain combines TRBV18 with TRBJ1-4; no reliable D call. The CDR3 consists of 13 residues. V shed 2 bases and J shed 2 bases, with 3 bases lying between them. Germline V gene sequence: CDR1 KGHSH, CDR2 LQKENI. CDR3 DNA sequence: TGTGCCAGCTCACCAGGGACTAATGAAAAACTGTTTTTT. Amino acid sequence: CASSPGTNEKLFF.

The rearrangement links TRBV7-6 to TRBJ2-2, with 15 bases aligning to TRBD2. After removal of 6 bases from V and 0 bases from J, the junction contained 5 bases not matched to a gene. Germline loops: CDR1 SGHVS, CDR2 FNYEAQ. This CDR3 spans 18 amino acids. CDR3 DNA: TGTGCCAGCAGATTGGGACTAGCGGGGGGCGCGAACACCGGGGAGCTGTTTTTT. Translation gives CASRLGLAGGANTGELFF.

This chain uses TRBV20-1 with TRBJ1-6; D gene ambiguous. Looked up from germline, CDR1 is DFQATT and CDR2 is SNEGSKA (reference sequence). V lost 4 bases, J lost 8 bases, and 9 bases lay in between. The CDR3 is made up of 12 amino acids. The CDR3 DNA is TGCAGTGCTACCGTACTTGATTCACCCCTCCACTTT. This sequence encodes CSATVLDSPLHF.

This clonotype was observed a few times. J is TRBJ2-2 and V is TRBV15; no clear D. Germline V gene sequence: CDR1 LNHNV, CDR2 YYDKDF (reference sequence). This CDR3 comprises 15 residues. V was cut by 1 base and J by 7 bases, with 13 bases left in between. Here the CDR3 reads CATSRVAEDFGELFF. Written as DNA, the CDR3 is TGTGCCACCAGCAGAGTGGCAGAGGATTTCGGGGAGCTGTTTTTT.